This TCR beta chain was found in a study of blood T cell repertoires in COVID-19. For the study at large: Samples came from the United States, Italy and Spain, spanning acute and convalescent COVID-19.

The repertoire was sequenced with immunoSEQ multiplex PCR; TCRdb's copy has only in-frame clones and lacks some. In the table there are tens of thousands of clones, around 88% of which are singletons. The CDR3 runs 14 residues. Germline V gene sequence: CDR1 MNHEY, CDR2 SVGEGT. Trimming removed 4 bases at V and 0 bases at J, with 8 bases between. The chain employs TRBV6-2 or TRBV6-3 and TRBJ2-3; a weak D match, TRBD1 (5 bases). The sample taken for sequencing was peripheral blood. This sequence originates from a man between 45 and 60 years old with active COVID-19. CDR3 amino acids: CASSSTASTDTQYF. The CDR3 DNA is TGTGCCAGCAGTTCGACAGCTAGCACAGATACGCAGTATTTT.